Listed below are T cell receptor beta chains from one sample, sequenced in a study of cytomegalovirus exposure and HLA in healthy donors. TCRdb's table, derived via immunoSEQ multiplex PCR, lists solely in-frame clones and lacks some. The table has under 200,000 clones, 12% seen once. Material: PBMCs. The receptors derive from a man in his fifties in good health and CMV-seropositive. CDR3s include the opening cysteine and the closing phenylalanine or tryptophan. D genes are given only for firm matches. Only part of the rows carry a size: once, few, many, or a class if the clone is expanded.

abundance	v_gene	j_gene	d_gene	CDR3nt	CDR3aa
NA	TRBV28	TRBJ1-2	TRBD1	TGTGCCAGTACGACAGGGGTCTATGGCTACACCTTC	CASTTGVYGYTF
few	TRBV9	TRBJ2-5	TRBD1	TGTGCCAGCAGCGTGGACGGACAGGGGCTAGAGACCCAGTACTTC	CASSVDGQGLETQYF
few	TRBV20-1	TRBJ1-2	NA	TGCAGTGCTAGAGGGGGGGATGGCTACACCTTC	CSARGGDGYTF
NA	TRBV2	TRBJ1-5	NA	TGTGCCAGCAGAGCGGGGAGTTTAAGCAATCAGCCCCAGCATTTT	CASRAGSLSNQPQHF
NA	TRBV10-3	TRBJ2-2	TRBD1	TGTGCCTCGGGGGACAGGGACGGGGAGCTGTTTTTT	CASGDRDGELFF
few	TRBV5-1	TRBJ2-1	NA	TGCGCCAGCAGCTTGGTGGCGGAAAATGAGCAGTTCTTC	CASSLVAENEQFF
NA	TRBV5-1	TRBJ1-6	NA	TGCGCCAGCAGCTTGGCCCTGGGGGGTTCACCCCTCCACTTT	CASSLALGGSPLHF
NA	TRBV9	TRBJ1-2	NA	TGTGCCAGCAGCGCCGGGAATGGCTACACCTTC	CASSAGNGYTF
NA	TRBV19	TRBJ1-5	NA	TGTGCCAGTAGTATAGATCAGGGCAGCAATCAGCCCCAGCATTTT	CASSIDQGSNQPQHF
few	TRBV6-5	TRBJ1-2	NA	TGTGCCGCGGCCCAAGGGGTCAACTATGGCTACACCTTC	CAAAQGVNYGYTF
few	TRBV6-5	TRBJ1-3	NA	TGTGCCAGCAGTCATCGAAACACCATATATTTT	CASSHRNTIYF